This T cell receptor (beta chain) was documented in a study of control samples from healthy donors and cancer patients. The data were produced by immunoSEQ multiplex PCR, yet TCRdb's version contains in-frame clones alone and is incomplete. This table has about 160,000 clones, under 96% appearing once. Germline values: CDR1 KGHDR, CDR2 SFDVKD. This CDR3 contains 16 residues. V was clipped by 4 bases and J by 1 base; unmatched bases: 5. The chain combines TRBV24-1 with TRBJ2-1; 8 nucleotides agree with TRBD1. The sequence came from a woman under 40 in good health. The sample was blood. The CDR3 bases are TGTGCCACCAGTGACGACAGGGGTTGGTCCTACAATGAGCAGTTCTTC. This gives the protein CATSDDRGWSYNEQFF.